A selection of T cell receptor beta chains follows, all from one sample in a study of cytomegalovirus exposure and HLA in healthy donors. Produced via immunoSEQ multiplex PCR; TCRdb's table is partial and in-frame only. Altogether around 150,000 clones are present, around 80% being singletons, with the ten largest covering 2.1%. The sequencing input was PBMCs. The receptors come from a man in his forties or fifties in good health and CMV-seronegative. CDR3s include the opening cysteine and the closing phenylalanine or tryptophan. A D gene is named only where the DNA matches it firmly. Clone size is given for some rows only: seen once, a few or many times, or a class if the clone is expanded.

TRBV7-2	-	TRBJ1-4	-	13	TGTGCCAGCAGCTTAGCGCAGGGGGAAAAACTGTTTTTT	CASSLAQGEKLFF
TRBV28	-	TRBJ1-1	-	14	TGTGCCAGCAGACCCACAGGGTGGGGCACTGAAGCTTTCTTT	CASRPTGWGTEAFF
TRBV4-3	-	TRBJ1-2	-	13	TGCGCCAGCAGCCAAGCGGACACCTATGGCTACACCTTC	CASSQADTYGYTF
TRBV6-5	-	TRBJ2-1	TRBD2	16	TGTGCCAGCAGTTACTTTCGGGGGGAATCCTACAATGAGCAGTTCTTC	CASSYFRGESYNEQFF
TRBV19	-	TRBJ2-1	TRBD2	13	TGTGCCAGTAGTAGGGGGACTAGCATTGAGCAGTTCTTC	CASSRGTSIEQFF
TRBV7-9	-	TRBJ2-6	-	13	TGTGCCGGCCGGGGGGCCCGGGCCAACGTCCTGACTTTC	CAGRGARANVLTF
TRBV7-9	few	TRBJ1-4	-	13	TGTGCCAGCAGCTTGACTGATAATGAAAAACTGTTTTTT	CASSLTDNEKLFF
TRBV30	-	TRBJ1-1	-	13	TGTGCCTGGAGTGGGGTAGGGAGAACTGAAGCTTTCTTT	CAWSGVGRTEAFF
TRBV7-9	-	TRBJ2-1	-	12	TGTGCCAGCGGAGTAGCCAACAATGAGCAGTTCTTC	CASGVANNEQFF
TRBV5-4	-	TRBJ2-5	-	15	TGTGCCAGCAGCGATAAAAGCGGGCCCCAAGAGACCCAGTACTTC	CASSDKSGPQETQYF
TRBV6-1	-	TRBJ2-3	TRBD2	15	TGTGCCACCGGGGGGGTGGGATCGGGCACAGATACGCAGTATTTT	CATGGVGSGTDTQYF
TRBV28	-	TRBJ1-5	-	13	TGTGCCAGCCAGGGACTGACAAATCAGCCCCAGCATTTT	CASQGLTNQPQHF
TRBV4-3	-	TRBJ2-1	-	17	TGCGCCAGCAGCCAAGATGTACGACTGCCATCCTACAATGAGCAGTTCTTC	CASSQDVRLPSYNEQFF
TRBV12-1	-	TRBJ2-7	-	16	TGTGCCAGCAGCTTTGAGTGGTGGGAGGGGCTGAACGAGCAGTACTTC	CASSFEWWEGLNEQYF
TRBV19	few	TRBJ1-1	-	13	TGTGCCAGTAGTAATCAGGGAAGCGCTGAAGCTTTCTTT	CASSNQGSAEAFF
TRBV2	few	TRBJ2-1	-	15	TGTGCCAGCAGTGAAGATTATAGCGAGTACAATGAGCAGTTCTTC	CASSEDYSEYNEQFF
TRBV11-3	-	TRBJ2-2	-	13	TGTGCCAGCAGCGTCACTCGGGGTGGGGAGCTGTTTTTT	CASSVTRGGELFF
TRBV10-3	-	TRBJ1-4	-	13	TGTGCCATCAGTGGGGACTTTAATGAAAAACTGTTTTTT	CAISGDFNEKLFF
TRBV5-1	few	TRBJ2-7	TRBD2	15	TGCGCCAGCAGCGGGCTAGCGGGGGGCGATGGCGAGCAGTACTTC	CASSGLAGGDGEQYF
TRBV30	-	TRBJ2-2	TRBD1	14	TGTGCCTGGGGGACAGGGGTTCTCACCGGGGAGCTGTTTTTT	CAWGTGVLTGELFF
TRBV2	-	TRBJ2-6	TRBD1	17	TGTGCCAGCAGTGAAGGGACAGGGGAATCTGGGGCCAACGTCCTGACTTTC	CASSEGTGESGANVLTF
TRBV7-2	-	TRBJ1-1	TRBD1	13	TGTGCCAGCAGCTTAGCCAGGGGGACTGAAGCTTTCTTT	CASSLARGTEAFF
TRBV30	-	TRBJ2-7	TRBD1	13	TGTGCCTGGAGCCCCGGGACAGCCTACGAGCAGTACTTC	CAWSPGTAYEQYF
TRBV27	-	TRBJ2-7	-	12	TGTGCCAGCAGTAGAGGAAGGAACGAGCAGTACTTC	CASSRGRNEQYF
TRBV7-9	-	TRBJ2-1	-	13	TGTGCCAGCAGCTTAGGTACAGTTGGTGAGCAGTTCTTC	CASSLGTVGEQFF
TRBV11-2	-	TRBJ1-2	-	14	TGTGCCAGCAGCCCCGGGACTTCTAACTATGGCTACACCTTC	CASSPGTSNYGYTF
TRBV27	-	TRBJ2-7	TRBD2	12	TGTGCCAGCAGAACGGGACTAGACGAGCAGTACTTC	CASRTGLDEQYF
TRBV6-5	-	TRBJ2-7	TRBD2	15	TGTGCCAGCACCCCCTTTGGGGGGGGCTCCTACGAGCAGTACTTC	CASTPFGGGSYEQYF
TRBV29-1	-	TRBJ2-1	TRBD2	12	TGCAGCCTTGGAGGGAGGGGCGAGGCGCAGTTCTTC	CSLGGRGEAQFF
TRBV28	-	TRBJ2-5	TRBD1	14	TGTGCCAGCAGTTCGATGACAGGGCGGTCGGCCCAGTACTTC	CASSSMTGRSAQYF